The 32 T cell receptor beta chains given below trace back to one sample, sequenced in a study of tumor-infiltrating lymphocytes in primary liver carcinoma. Total RNA amounting to 450 to 500 ng was the source from which TCR beta cDNA was made with a constant-region primer. A slightly modified ARM-PCR protocol with three nested multiplex PCR rounds produced these TCR beta libraries. Forward primers for TRBV1-TRBV30 and a C-beta reverse primer served the first two PCR rounds, at approximately 10 cycles each. One entry per CDR3 protein results from TCRdb running MiXCR on the multiplex PCR reads. This sample has 45,000 or so distinct CDR3 sequences, with 60% to 80% found just once. For each extraction, RNA and DNA were obtained together from about 19-30 mg of unsorted bulk tissue. The sample consisted of tumor-adjacent normal liver tissue. The receptors originated from a young woman with primary liver carcinoma and hepatitis B virus infection.

This clonotype showed up many times. The chain joins TRBV7-8 to TRBJ1-2; TRBD1 might be the D (6 bases). This CDR3 comprises 16 residues. Germline CDR1 reads SGHVS; CDR2 reads FQNEAQ. V lost 4 bases to trimming and J lost 8 bases, with 23 bases between them. Here the CDR3 reads CASSSGGPNRERGYTF. The CDR3 DNA reads TGTGCCAGCAGCTCGGGGGGGCCAAACCGGGAACGGGGCTACACCTTC.

About this clonotype: An end of the junction does not agree with germline; a read error may underlie this. This chain links TRBV30 with TRBJ2-2, with a possible D match to TRBD2 (6 bases). This CDR3 has 12 residues. Germline CDR1 is GTSNPN and CDR2 is SVGIG (reference sequence). The CDR3 DNA follows: TGTGCCAGGGGAGGTCAGGGCAGGGAGCTGTTCTTT. Translation: CARGGQGRELFF.

V and J are TRBV6-5 and TRBJ2-7, with D tentatively TRBD1 (6 bases). This CDR3 spans 17 amino acids. V was cut by 0 bases and J by 3 bases, with 18 bases left in between. CDR1 MNHEY and CDR2 SVGAGI come from the germline V gene. The DNA for the CDR3 is TGTGCCAGCAGTTACTCGACGACAGGACAGATCCACTACGAGCAGTACTTC. Encoded protein: CASSYSTTGQIHYEQYF.

By share of the sample, this clonotype is medium-sized (0.01 to 0.1%). The CDR3, as DNA: TGCAGCGGCTTAACAGGGGGCCCTCCCAGTGTCTACACCTTC. It codes for CSGLTGGPPSVYTF. The V call is TRBV29-1, the J call TRBJ1-2; TRBD1 matches at 9 bases. The trim removed 7 bases at V and 10 bases at J, leaving 16 bases unmatched. The CDR3 covers 14 residues. CDR1 is SQVTM and CDR2 is ANQGSEA in the germline V gene.

This clonotype was counted once. Given a much more abundant clone one base away, this may be a read error. The chain uses TRBV7-9 and TRBJ1-2; 8 positions agree with TRBD1. Germline V CDR1 and CDR2: SEHNR, FQNEAQ (reference sequence). The CDR3 covers 13 residues. This CDR3 reads CANSPTGGYGYTF. The CDR3 DNA is TGTGCCAACAGCCCTACAGGGGGATATGGCTACACCTTC.

Of note for this clonotype: A much larger clone lies one base from this, so it may be a read error. The genes are TRBV12-3 or TRBV12-4 and TRBJ1-5; weak D call: TRBD1 (5 bases). This CDR3 contains 15 residues. Trimming shortened V by 7 bases and J by 2 bases, and 15 bases separated the two germline ends. In DNA form, the CDR3 reads TGTGCCAGCATCCAGCAGGGTTTGGGCAATCAGCCCCAGCATTTT. Translating gives CASIQQGLGNQPQHF.

The gene calls are TRBV29-1 and TRBJ1-2; D gene unclear. This CDR3 spans 13 amino acids. V lost 0 bases to trimming and J lost 10 bases, with 15 bases between them. In germline, CDR1 is SQVTM, CDR2 ANQGSEA. CDR3 loop: CSVEDRRVDDYTF. DNA of the CDR3: TGCAGCGTTGAAGATCGACGGGTTGACGACTACACCTTC. Supplemented by reference TRBV29-1 and TRBJ1-2, the full variable domain reads SAVISQKPSRDICQRGTSLTIQCQVDSQVTMMFWYRQQPGQSLTLIATANQGSEATYESGFVIDKFPISRPNLTFSTLTVSNMSPEDSSIYLCSVEDRRVDDYTFGSGTRLTVV.

Points on this clonotype: In this CDR3 the conserved last residue, phenylalanine or tryptophan, is missing, so a read error is likely. The gene calls are TRBV7-8 and TRBJ2-1; possible D gene TRBD2, 7 bases. CDR3 length: 18 amino acids. V gave up 5 bases and J gave up 5 bases, with 25 bases separating them. The germline CDR1 and CDR2 sequences are SGHVS and FQNEAQ. This CDR3 reads CASSPGVVACLADNEQFS. CDR3 bases: TGTGCCAGCAGCCCAGGGGTTGTGGCGTGTCTAGCGGACAATGAGCAGTTCTCC.

Only one count was recorded for this clonotype. The conserved final phenylalanine or tryptophan is absent from the CDR3, which likely points to a read error. V usage is TRBV11-3 and J usage is TRBJ2-2; weak D call: TRBD2 (5 bases). Germline CDR1 and CDR2: SGHNT and YENEEA. This CDR3 region has 16 residues. This CDR3 reads CASSLVAGLNTGELFS. Written as DNA, the CDR3 is TGTGCCAGCAGCTTAGTGGCGGGCCTTAACACAGGGGAGCTGTTTTCT.

About this clonotype itself: At one boundary the junction diverges from the germline segment, which might be a read error. The rearrangement joins TRBV11-2 to TRBJ1-2, with D perhaps TRBD1 (5 bases). Germline V gene lookup returns CDR1 SGHAT and CDR2 FQNNGV. CDR3 size: 15 residues. The CDR3 loop reads CVSSRSGRGDYDYTF. CDR3 sequence (DNA): TGTGTCAGCAGCCGCAGTGGGCGCGGGGACTATGACTACACCTTC.

Details on this clonotype: The CDR3 end shows no conserved phenylalanine or tryptophan, and so a read error is likely. The J gene is TRBJ2-3, the V gene TRBV4-1, with D perhaps matching TRBD2 (5 bases). Germline lookup yields CDR1 MGHRA and CDR2 YSYEKL. The CDR3 has 17 residues. CDR3 loop: CARSQVVTTSGVDTQYL. In DNA, the CDR3 is TGCGCCAGGAGCCAAGTCGTAACTACCAGCGGCGTAGATACGCAGTATCTT.

Turning to this clonotype: At one end, the junction sequence differs from germline, possibly due to a read error. The chain recombines TRBV6-5 with TRBJ2-7, with TRBD1 matching over 7 bases. CDR1 is MNHEY and CDR2 is SVGAGI in the germline V gene. CDR3 length: 17 residues. The CDR3, as DNA: TGTGCCAGCAATCAGGGGGTTGTGGAATACTTTACCTATGAGCAGTACTTC. Its translation is CASNQGVVEYFTYEQYF.

To note about this clonotype: Possible read error: a much larger clone is one base away. The chain links TRBV28 to TRBJ1-2; D remains unclear. CDR1 and CDR2 from the germline V gene are MDHEN and SYDVKM. The CDR3 is 15 amino acids. CDR3 residues: CASSLYIVGAYDYTF. CDR3 nucleotide sequence: TGTGCCAGCAGTTTGTACATAGTCGGCGCCTATGACTACACCTTC.

As regards this clonotype: This could be a read error, since a much larger clone is one nucleotide away. The gene calls are TRBV28 and TRBJ1-5; no firm D call. CDR3 length: 14 residues. Trimming took 6 bases from V and 9 from J, leaving 18 bases between them. Germline values: CDR1 MDHEN, CDR2 SYDVKM. CDR3 nucleotides: TGTGCCAGCAGCATCTCCTTCGGGTATCGGCCCCAGCATTTT. Its translation is CASSISFGYRPQHF.

With respect to this clonotype: Germline and junction disagree at one end, which may indicate a read error. The rearrangement links TRBV12-3 or TRBV12-4 to TRBJ2-1; no reliable D call. This CDR3 region has 14 residues. The CDR3: CASSSPLSTNEQFF. The DNA for the CDR3 is TGTGCCAGCAGTTCCCCTCTCTCTACGAATGAACAGTTCTTC.

Details on this clonotype: A read error may explain this, as a much larger clone is one base away. J is TRBJ2-5 and V is TRBV11-2; D may be TRBD2 (6 bases). The length of the CDR3 is 14 residues. Trimming removed 4 bases from V and 12 bases from J, with 21 bases in between. Germline CDR1 and CDR2: SGHAT and FQNNGV. The CDR3 DNA is TGTGCCAGCAGCTCCCCGGGGAGCTGGGAGGCCGAGTACTTC. Protein: CASSSPGSWEAEYF.

This clonotype was observed a few times. A read error may be the cause here, since a much bigger clone is one base away. V is TRBV6-2 or TRBV6-3 and J is TRBJ2-7; D not resolved. Germline CDR1 is MNHEY and CDR2 is SVGEGT. V gave up 6 bases and J gave up 0 bases, with 15 bases separating them. This CDR3 region has 15 residues. CDR3 sequence: CASSRCPGPSYEQYF. In DNA form, the CDR3 reads TGTGCCAGCAGCCGGTGTCCAGGTCCCTCCTACGAGCAGTACTTC.

CDR3 bases: TGTGCCATCAGTGGACAGGTAACTAATGAAAAACTGTTTTTT. It encodes CAISGQVTNEKLFF. This rearrangement joins TRBV10-3 to TRBJ1-4; weak D call: TRBD1 (6 bases). The CDR3 contains 14 residues. V dropped 4 bases and J dropped 1 base, with 7 bases sitting between them. In germline, CDR1 is ENHRY, CDR2 SYGVKD.

To note about this clonotype: Relative to the germline gene, one junction end is altered; a read error may explain this. This chain joins TRBV9 and TRBJ2-5; 11 bases map to TRBD2. The CDR3 covers 15 residues. Germline V gene sequence: CDR1 SGDLS, CDR2 YYNGEE. The CDR3 reads CAGSVWTSGRETQYF. CDR3 in DNA: TGTGCCGGCAGCGTATGGACTAGCGGGCGAGAGACTCAGTACTTC. Based on the CDR3 plus reference TRBV9 and TRBJ2-5, the full variable domain is DSGVTQTPKHLITATGQRVTLRCSPRSGDLSVYWYQQSLDQGLQFLIQYYNGEERAKGNILERFSAQQFPDLHSELNLSSLELGDSALYFCAGSVWTSGRETQYFGPGTRLLVL.

This clonotype was counted at least ten times. The V and J genes are TRBV6-2 or TRBV6-3 and TRBJ1-1; unclear D gene. There are 13 residues in the CDR3. Germline CDR1 MNHEY, CDR2 SVGEGT. Trimming removed 6 bases from V and 1 base from J, with 9 bases in between. As DNA, the CDR3 is TGTGCCAGCAGCCCGGGAGAGAACACTGAAGCTTTCTTT. Amino acids: CASSPGENTEAFF.

This clonotype was recorded at least ten times. The chain employs TRBV25-1 and TRBJ2-1, with D possibly matching TRBD2 (6 bases). V dropped 6 bases and J dropped 1 base, with 16 bases sitting between them. This CDR3 is built from 16 residues. CDR1 is MGHDK and CDR2 is SYGVNS in the germline V gene. CDR3 coding DNA: TGTGCCAGCAGCCCACCGGGGGTCCCATCCTACAATGAGCAGTTCTTC. It yields the protein CASSPPGVPSYNEQFF. The whole variable domain, remainder taken from reference TRBV25-1 and TRBJ2-1, is EADIYQTPRYLVIGTGKKITLECSQTMGHDKMYWYQQDPGMELHLIHYSYGVNSTEKGDLSSESTVSRIRTEHFPLTLESARPSHTSQYLCASSPPGVPSYNEQFFGPGTRLTVL.

On this clonotype: One end of the junction does not line up with germline, which may come from a read error. This chain links TRBV5-1 with TRBJ2-5; 8 bases are a match to TRBD2. This CDR3 spans 14 amino acids. Germline CDR1 SGHRS, CDR2 YFSETQ. CDR3 region: CTSSLAGNQETQYF. CDR3 coding DNA: TGCACCAGCAGTTTAGCGGGGAACCAAGAGACCCAGTACTTC.

In the case of this clonotype: Compared with germline, one end of the junction differs, possibly owing to a read error. The chain uses TRBV14 and TRBJ1-1, with D hard to call. CDR3 length: 12 residues. Germline CDR1 and CDR2: SGHDN and FVKESK. CDR3 DNA: TGTACCAGCAGTCAATCTGGGAGTGTGGCTTTCTTT. Translation gives CTSSQSGSVAFF.

On this clonotype: At one of its ends the junction is not consistent with the germline gene, which may arise from a read error. The rearrangement joins TRBV6-5 to TRBJ2-7; possible D gene TRBD1, 5 bases. Germline V CDR1 and CDR2: MNHEY, SVGAGI. This CDR3 has 17 amino acids. CDR3 DNA sequence: TGTGCCATCAGTCAAGGGGTTGCGGAATACCTTACCTACGAGCAGTACTTC. It translates to CAISQGVAEYLTYEQYF.

A remark on this clonotype: Being one base from a much bigger clone, this may be a read error. The V and J genes are TRBV28 and TRBJ2-7; D remains unclear. CDR3 size: 15 residues. Trimming removed 3 bases from V and 0 bases from J, with 12 bases in between. The germline V gene encodes CDR1 MDHEN and CDR2 SYDVKM. CDR3 DNA sequence: TGTGCCAGCAGTTTGCTATCGTGTAGCTCCTACGAGCAGTACTTC. Translation gives CASSLLSCSSYEQYF.

This clonotype was seen a few times. CDR3 sequence: CSVVTGAGVFF. CDR3 nucleotides: TGCAGCGTTGTGACAGGGGCTGGAGTTTTCTTT. The chain carries TRBV29-1 and TRBJ1-1; 8 bases are shared with TRBD1. V gave up 4 bases and J gave up 13 bases; unmatched junction bases: 8. This CDR3 contains 11 residues. Germline lookup yields CDR1 SQVTM and CDR2 ANQGSEA.

Turning to this clonotype: A read error may account for a junction end that differs from germline. V gene TRBV6-1 combines with J gene TRBJ2-7, with 7 bases aligning to TRBD1. The CDR3 has 15 residues. Germline lookup yields CDR1 MNHNS and CDR2 SASEGT. CDR3 DNA: TGTGCCAACAGTGAAAGGGACAGTGGGCCCTACGAGCAGTACTTC. It codes for CANSERDSGPYEQYF.

On this clonotype: One end of the junction fails to match germline, which may point to a read error. The CDR3 here is CASCLRTGDTGELFF. The CDR3 coding sequence is TGTGCCAGCTGCCTCAGAACAGGGGACACCGGCGAGCTGTTTTTT. The chain employs TRBV6-1 and TRBJ2-2; 7 bases are shared with TRBD1. This CDR3 is 15 amino acids long. CDR1 and CDR2 (germline): MNHNS, SASEGT.

A word on this clonotype: The junction differs from germline at one of its ends, possibly a read error. The CDR3 DNA sequence: TGCACCAGCAGCCAAGGAGGGGCAATGAACACTGAAGCTTTCTTT. As protein: CTSSQGGAMNTEAFF. The V call is TRBV4-1, the J call TRBJ1-1, with D tentatively TRBD1 (5 bases). The CDR3 is 15 residues long. Germline CDR1 MGHRA, CDR2 YSYEKL.

This clonotype was counted a few times. The rearrangement uses TRBV7-3 and TRBJ2-3; tentatively, D is TRBD1 (6 bases). This CDR3 has 14 residues. Trimming shortened V by 5 bases and J by 2 bases, and 11 bases separated the two germline ends. Germline lookup yields CDR1 SGHTA and CDR2 FQGTGA. The CDR3 DNA is TGTGCCAGCAGCCTAGGACAGATCACAGATACGCAGTATTTT. It encodes CASSLGQITDTQYF.

The chain employs TRBV19 and TRBJ2-7; D is undetermined. This CDR3 contains 12 residues. Germline CDR1 reads LNHDA; CDR2 reads SQIVND (reference sequence). Trimming shortened V by 9 bases and J by 0 bases, and 9 bases separated the two germline ends. CDR3 loop: CASGMSSYEQYF. CDR3 sequence (DNA): TGTGCCAGCGGAATGAGCTCCTACGAGCAGTACTTC.

To note about this clonotype: Mismatch with germline at one junction end may stem from a read error. The V gene is TRBV11-1, the J gene TRBJ2-7; D is unclear. This CDR3 contains 13 residues. CDR1 and CDR2 (germline): SGHAT, FQDESV (reference sequence). The CDR3 DNA follows: TGTGCCAGTAGCTTAGAGTACCTCCGCGAGCAGTACTTC. Translation: CASSLEYLREQYF.